This TCR beta chain emerged from a study of shared clonotypes between healthy human individuals. Study conclusions and caveats: Having only a few donors restricted how much genetic and exposure-history diversity was captured. Approximately 4.9% of naive CD4 clonotypes were shared across several donors.

Assay used: immunoSEQ multiplex PCR; TCRdb lists only in-frame clones, some missing. The sample includes hundreds of thousands of clones, under 95% of them seen just once. This CDR3 spans 17 amino acids. Germline CDR1 and CDR2: SGHAT and FQNNGV. The V end was cut by 2 bases, the J end by 5 bases, with 19 bases between. Positively selected for CCR7, the CD45RO-negative cells used as naive CD8 cells excluded terminally differentiated effector memory CD45RA+ cells. Adult donors, all healthy and HIV-negative, had no recent acute infections or vaccinations. Regarding this clone: Its antigen is unknown.

Input material: naive CD8+ T cells sorted from blood. This clonotype was obtained from a man aged 30-40 years in good health. This chain uses TRBV11-2 with TRBJ2-1; either TRBD1 or TRBD2 may fit D (5 bases each). The CDR3 region has the DNA TGTGCCAGCAGCTTACGTTTTTGGGGCGAGGGGAACAATGAGCAGTTCTTC. Translated, it gives CASSLRFWGEGNNEQFF.